This record looks at one TCR beta chain sequence and its context. Looked up from germline, CDR1 is KGHSH and CDR2 is LQKENI. The CDR3 is 14 residues long. The V gene lost 5 bases and the J gene lost 7 bases, with 17 bases spanning the gap. The record originates from a study of shared clonotypes between healthy human individuals. Sequencing was performed with immunoSEQ multiplex PCR; in TCRdb, only in-frame clones are kept and a portion is missing. This repertoire shows around 700,000 clones, less than 80% found once; its top ten account for under 2%. This clonotype was obtained from a woman aged 30 to 39 in good health. The J gene is TRBJ1-1, the V gene TRBV18; tentatively, D is TRBD1 (6 bases). Sequencing was done on a sample of memory CD4+ T cells sorted from blood. The subset is: CD45RA-negative fraction. The CDR3 is CASSSSGTTVEAFF. CDR3 nucleotide sequence: TGTGCCAGCTCATCGTCCGGGACAACGGTTGAAGCTTTCTTT.